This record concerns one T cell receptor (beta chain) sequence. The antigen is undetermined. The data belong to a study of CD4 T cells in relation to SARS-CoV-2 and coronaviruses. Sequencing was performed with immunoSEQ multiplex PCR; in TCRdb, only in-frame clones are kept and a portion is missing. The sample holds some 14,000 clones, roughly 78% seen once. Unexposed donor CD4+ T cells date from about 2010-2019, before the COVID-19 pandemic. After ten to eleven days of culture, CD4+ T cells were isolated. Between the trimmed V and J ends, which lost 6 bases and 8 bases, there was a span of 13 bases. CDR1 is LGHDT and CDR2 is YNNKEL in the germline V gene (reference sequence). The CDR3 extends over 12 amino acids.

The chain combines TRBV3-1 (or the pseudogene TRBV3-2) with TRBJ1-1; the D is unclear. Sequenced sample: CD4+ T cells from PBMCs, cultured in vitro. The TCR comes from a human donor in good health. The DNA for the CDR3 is TGTGCCAGCAGTCGACACCCCAGAGAAGCTTTCTTT. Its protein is CASSRHPREAFF.